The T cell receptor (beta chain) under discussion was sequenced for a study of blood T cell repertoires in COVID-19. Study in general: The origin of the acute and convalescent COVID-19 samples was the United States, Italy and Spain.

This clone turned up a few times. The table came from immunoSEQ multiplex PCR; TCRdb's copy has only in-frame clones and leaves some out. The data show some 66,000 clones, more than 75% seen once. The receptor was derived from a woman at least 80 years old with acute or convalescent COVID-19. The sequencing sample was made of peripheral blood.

CDR3 sequence (DNA): TGTGCCAGCAGCTCGCCTTTTAGCGGGAGGGACCCCTTGCGGCAGTACTTC. Translation: CASSSPFSGRDPLRQYF. The chain has TRBV7-2 and TRBJ2-7; TRBD2 aligns across 11 bases. Trimming at V came to 4 bases and at J to 9 bases, leaving 17 bases not matched to a gene. Germline lookup yields CDR1 SGHTA and CDR2 FQGNSA. There are 17 residues in the CDR3.